This passage covers 31 T cell receptor beta chains from one sample sequenced in a study of CD8+ T cells in alopecia areata. Extraction and reverse transcription of RNA yielded cDNA as the sequencing template. Assay used: immunoSEQ multiplex PCR; TCRdb lists only in-frame clones, some missing. The sample has about 150,000 clones, about nine tenths seen once. The sequenced sample was CD8+ T cells sorted from blood, obtained at week 0. These TCRs come from a human donor with alopecia areata.

This chain joins TRBV13 and TRBJ1-2, with a possible D match to TRBD1 (6 bases). The CDR3 is 15 residues long. Trimming took 5 bases from V and 9 from J, leaving 22 bases between them. Germline V lookup: CDR1 PRHDT, CDR2 FYEKMQ (reference sequence). In nucleotides, the CDR3 is TGTGCCAGCAGCCCTAGTGGGGGGGCGAAGACTCGCTACACCTTC. Its translation is CASSPSGGAKTRYTF.

The genes are TRBV18 and TRBJ2-7; the match to TRBD1 covers 10 bases. Trimming cost V 6 bases and J 7 bases; bases outside gene matches: 6. The CDR3 runs 13 residues. Germline CDR1 is KGHSH and CDR2 is LQKENI. The CDR3 protein is CASSGDRGMEQYF. The CDR3 DNA is TGTGCCAGCTCTGGGGACAGGGGAATGGAGCAGTACTTC. The whole variable domain, remainder taken from reference TRBV18 and TRBJ2-7, is NAGVMQNPRHLVRRRGQEARLRCSPMKGHSHVYWYRQLPEEGLKFMVYLQKENIIDESGMPKERFSAEFPKEGPSILRIQQVVRGDSAAYFCASSGDRGMEQYFGPGTRLTVT.

This sequence joins TRBV6-6 and TRBJ1-2; D may be TRBD1 (6 bases). CDR1 MNHNY and CDR2 SVGAGI come from the germline V gene (reference sequence). Trimming removed 8 bases from V and 7 bases from J, with 17 bases in between. The CDR3 is 13 residues long. The CDR3 here is CASGPGGGPGYTF. The CDR3 region has the DNA TGTGCCAGCGGACCGGGGGGGGGCCCTGGCTACACCTTC.

The V and J genes are TRBV2 and TRBJ2-7; D not resolved. In germline, CDR1 is SNHLY, CDR2 FYNNEI. V dropped 2 bases and J dropped 0 bases, with 8 bases sitting between them. The CDR3 length is 14 residues. CDR3 DNA: TGTGCCAGCAGTGAATGGGTAATCTCCTACGAGCAGTACTTC. It is translated as CASSEWVISYEQYF.

The chain couples TRBV27 to TRBJ1-6; D may be TRBD1 (5 bases). V was cut by 7 bases and J by 11 bases, with 21 bases left in between. The CDR3 totals 15 residues. Germline V CDR1 and CDR2: MNHEY, SMNVEV (reference sequence). DNA for the CDR3: TGTGCCAGCACCTGGGGCGCCCAGGTTTATACACCCCTCCACTTT. Amino acid sequence: CASTWGAQVYTPLHF.

The chain is built from TRBV11-2 and TRBJ2-1, with TRBD2 identical over 10 bases. Trimming removed 0 bases from V and 0 bases from J; junction bases left unmatched: 8. Germline lookup yields CDR1 SGHAT and CDR2 FQNNGV. The CDR3 totals 19 residues. CDR3 bases: TGTGCCAGCAGCTTAGACTGGACTAGCGGAAGTAGCTCCTACAATGAGCAGTTCTTC. It is translated as CASSLDWTSGSSSYNEQFF.

J is TRBJ2-2 and V is TRBV5-6, with 8 positions matching TRBD2. V was pared by 4 bases and J by 4 bases, with 9 bases of the junction left unmatched. The CDR3 runs 16 residues. The germline V gene has CDR1 SGHDT and CDR2 YYEEEE. CDR3 residues: CASSPALAGFTGELFF. DNA of the CDR3: TGTGCCAGCAGCCCCGCGCTAGCGGGCTTCACCGGGGAGCTGTTTTTT.

The CDR3 sequence is CASSLASSLLKEQYF. CDR3 DNA sequence: TGTGCCAGCAGCTTGGCTAGCTCCCTACTAAAGGAGCAGTACTTC. The V and J genes are TRBV7-9 and TRBJ2-7; possible D gene TRBD2, 5 bases. The CDR3 covers 15 residues. The germline CDR1 and CDR2 sequences are SEHNR and FQNEAQ (reference sequence). Trimming removed 3 bases at V and 7 bases at J, with 19 bases between.

This chain uses TRBV4-1 with TRBJ1-1; D may be TRBD1 (5 bases). In germline, CDR1 is MGHRA, CDR2 YSYEKL. Trimming cost V 0 bases and J 1 base, with 6 bases left between them. The CDR3 totals 14 residues. The CDR3 DNA sequence: TGCGCCAGCAGCCAAGAAGGGGCGAACACTGAAGCTTTCTTT. This sequence encodes CASSQEGANTEAFF.

This clone was observed a handful of times. CDR3 sequence: CSVGRQGSEQETQYF. The CDR3 nucleotides read TGCAGCGTTGGTAGGCAGGGAAGTGAACAAGAGACCCAGTACTTC. The chain recombines TRBV29-1 with TRBJ2-5, with D possibly TRBD1 on 5 matching bases. CDR1 and CDR2 from the germline V gene are SQVTM and ANQGSEA. The V gene lost 4 bases and the J gene lost 2 bases, with 17 bases spanning the gap. This CDR3 comprises 15 residues.

The V call is TRBV6-5, the J call TRBJ2-7; 9 nucleotides line up with TRBD1. The CDR3 sequence is 15 residues long. CDR1 and CDR2 (germline): MNHEY, SVGAGI. J was trimmed by 1 base and V by 5 bases; bases with no gene match: 6. CDR3 coding DNA: TGTGCCAGCAGTCATGGACAGGGGAGTTCCTACGAGCAGTACTTC. It translates to CASSHGQGSSYEQYF.

The V call is TRBV5-4, the J call TRBJ2-7, with D perhaps matching TRBD2 (5 bases). This CDR3 spans 13 amino acids. Trimming removed 7 bases at V and 3 bases at J, with 14 bases between. Germline V CDR1 and CDR2: SGHNT, YYREEE (reference sequence). CDR3 coding DNA: TGTGCCAGCCGTACCGGGGAGAGCTACGAGCAGTACTTC. This translates into CASRTGESYEQYF. Complete variable domain (other parts from reference TRBV5-4 and TRBJ2-7): ETGVTQSPTHLIKTRGQQVTLRCSSQSGHNTVSWYQQALGQGPQFIFQYYREEENGRGNFPPRFSGLQFPNYSSELNVNALELDDSALYLCASRTGESYEQYFGPGTRLTVT.

J is TRBJ2-7 and V is TRBV19, with D uncertain. Trimming took 5 bases from V and 5 from J, leaving 10 bases between them. Per germline, CDR1 LNHDA and CDR2 SQIVND (reference sequence). The CDR3 runs to 12 residues. The CDR3 loop is CASSPSVHEQYF. In DNA, the CDR3 is TGTGCCAGTAGTCCCAGTGTTCACGAGCAGTACTTC.

In this sample, this clone turned up once. This chain uses TRBV2 with TRBJ1-5, with 11 bases aligning to TRBD1. With V trimmed by 6 bases and J by 7 bases, 5 bases remained unmatched. The CDR3 has 14 amino acids. Germline-derived CDR1 and CDR2 are SNHLY and FYNNEI. This chain's CDR3 is CASSSGTGGQPQHF. The DNA for the CDR3 is TGTGCCAGCAGCTCCGGGACAGGGGGACAGCCCCAGCATTTT.

The V gene is TRBV30, the J gene TRBJ2-3; the match to TRBD2 covers 11 bases. The CDR3 has 18 amino acids. CDR1 and CDR2 from the germline V gene are GTSNPN and SVGIG (reference sequence). V trimming: 6 bases; J trimming: 6 bases; junction bases outside the gene matches: 20. In DNA, the CDR3 is TGTGCCTGCTGGAGTGTAGCGGGAGGGCCGAGACGTAAGGATACGCAGTATTTT. Translation: CACWSVAGGPRRKDTQYF.

CDR3 sequence reads: CAWNVGGSWNEQFF. The CDR3 coding sequence is TGTGCCTGGAACGTCGGTGGGAGTTGGAATGAGCAGTTCTTC. The chain carries TRBV30 and TRBJ2-1, with D possibly TRBD2 on 5 matching bases. Trimming stripped 4 bases from V and 7 bases from J, with 17 bases between. Germline CDR1 reads GTSNPN; CDR2 reads SVGIG (reference sequence). CDR3 length: 14 amino acids.

The chain links TRBV6-1 to TRBJ2-7, with no clear D. The CDR3 loop spans 12 amino acids. V was clipped by 6 bases and J by 0 bases, with 6 bases between them. Germline-derived CDR1 and CDR2 are MNHNS and SASEGT. The CDR3 nucleotides read TGTGCCAGCAGAAAAGGCTCCTACGAGCAGTACTTC. Its translation is CASRKGSYEQYF.

About this clone: At the DNA level, this CDR3 is encoded by other sequences in the same sample as well. The chain combines TRBV4-1 with TRBJ1-1, with D hard to call. Germline V gives CDR1 MGHRA, CDR2 YSYEKL. This CDR3 has 13 residues. V lost 0 bases to trimming and J lost 4 bases, with 6 bases between them. The DNA of the CDR3 is TGCGCCAGCAGCCAAGATTCATCCACTGAAGCTTTCTTT. Its protein product is CASSQDSSTEAFF.

This clone was seen only once. This chain uses TRBV27 with TRBJ1-5; D is unresolved. Looked up from germline, CDR1 is MNHEY and CDR2 is SMNVEV (reference sequence). The CDR3 sequence is 13 residues long. The V and J ends lost 6 bases and 0 bases respectively, with 6 bases between them. The CDR3 protein is CASSSSSNQPQHF. The CDR3 DNA sequence: TGTGCCAGCAGCTCAAGTAGCAATCAGCCCCAGCATTTT.

V is TRBV7-6 and J is TRBJ1-1; maybe TRBD1 (5 bases). CDR1 and CDR2 (germline): SGHVS, FNYEAQ. The V end was cut by 5 bases, the J end by 1 base, with 14 bases between. The length of the CDR3 is 15 residues. CDR3: CASSPSWTKNTEAFF. The CDR3 DNA follows: TGTGCCAGCAGCCCTAGTTGGACAAAGAACACTGAAGCTTTCTTT.

The rearrangement links TRBV5-6 to TRBJ2-3; D unclear. The CDR3 is made up of 16 amino acids. The V gene lost 0 bases and the J gene lost 0 bases, with 11 bases spanning the gap. Germline loops: CDR1 SGHDT, CDR2 YYEEEE. CDR3 nucleotide sequence: TGTGCCAGCAGCTTGGCCCTCGAGGAGAGCACAGATACGCAGTATTTT. This codes for CASSLALEESTDTQYF. The full variable domain, its missing parts supplied by reference TRBV5-6 and TRBJ2-3, is DAGVTQSPTHLIKTRGQQVTLRCSPKSGHDTVSWYQQALGQGPQFIFQYYEEEERQRGNFPDRFSGHQFPNYSSELNVNALLLGDSALYLCASSLALEESTDTQYFGPGTRLTVL.

This clone was found once. This rearrangement joins TRBV5-4 to TRBJ2-7; tentatively, D is TRBD1 (6 bases). Germline CDR1 is SGHNT and CDR2 is YYREEE (reference sequence). Trimming removed 4 bases at V and 3 bases at J, with 14 bases between. The CDR3 sequence is 14 residues long. CDR3 residues: CASSPTDRNYEQYF. The CDR3 nucleotides read TGTGCCAGCAGCCCAACGGACAGAAACTACGAGCAGTACTTC.

The count of this clone is one. V gene TRBV27 combines with J gene TRBJ2-7, with a possible D match to TRBD2 (5 bases). CDR1 MNHEY and CDR2 SMNVEV come from the germline V gene (reference sequence). The ends were cut back, 5 bases at V and 5 bases at J, with 19 bases in the middle. The CDR3 consists of 15 residues. The CDR3 sequence: CASSLPGEIRHEQYF. The CDR3 bases are TGTGCCAGCAGTCTCCCCGGGGAAATCCGCCACGAGCAGTACTTC.

Written as DNA, the CDR3 is TGCGCCAGCAGCCAAGAAGACAGGAGTTACTACGAGCAGTACTTC. Encoded protein: CASSQEDRSYYEQYF. The chain combines TRBV4-1 with TRBJ2-7, with D possibly matching TRBD1 (6 bases). The ends were cut back, 0 bases at V and 3 bases at J, with 12 bases in the middle. CDR1 is MGHRA and CDR2 is YSYEKL in the germline V gene. CDR3 length equals 15 residues.

The genes are TRBV6-5 and TRBJ2-1; D is unclear. CDR3 length equals 15 residues. Deletions cut 6 bases from V and 0 bases from J, with 12 bases between. From germline, CDR1 is MNHEY and CDR2 SVGAGI. This CDR3 is CASRLTYSSYNEQFF. CDR3 nucleotide sequence: TGTGCCAGCAGACTGACATACAGCTCCTACAATGAGCAGTTCTTC.

This clone appeared a single time. J is TRBJ2-1 and V is TRBV27; D gene ambiguous. In germline, CDR1 is MNHEY, CDR2 SMNVEV (reference sequence). V lost 2 bases and J 4 bases, leaving 9 bases between the germline ends. The CDR3 spans 14 residues. The CDR3 sequence is CASSLGWGYNEQFF. CDR3 bases: TGTGCCAGCAGTTTAGGGTGGGGATACAATGAGCAGTTCTTC.

V and J are TRBV29-1 and TRBJ2-3, with D possibly being TRBD2 (6 bases). V was cut by 1 base and J by 4 bases, with 12 bases left in between. Germline-derived CDR1 and CDR2 are SQVTM and ANQGSEA. CDR3 size: 14 residues. The chain's CDR3 is CSVEVGGSADTQYF. CDR3 nucleotide sequence: TGCAGCGTTGAAGTGGGGGGATCGGCAGATACGCAGTATTTT.

The gene calls are TRBV27 and TRBJ2-7; D unresolved. The CDR3 is 14 residues long. V was cut by 2 bases and J by 5 bases, with 13 bases left in between. Germline CDR1 MNHEY, CDR2 SMNVEV (reference sequence). CDR3 amino acids: CASSLTSRLHEQYF. For the CDR3, the DNA is TGTGCCAGCAGTTTAACCTCAAGGCTCCACGAGCAGTACTTC.

CDR3 nucleotide sequence: TGCGCCAGCAGTAACAGGGCGAACACTGAAGCTTTCTTT. It specifies CASSNRANTEAFF. V gene TRBV10-1 combines with J gene TRBJ1-1; tentative D call: TRBD1 (6 bases). Germline V gene data show CDR1 as WNHNN and CDR2 as SYGVQD (reference sequence). This CDR3 is 13 amino acids long. The V end was cut by 5 bases, the J end by 1 base, with 8 bases between.

The V call is TRBV13, the J call TRBJ2-3, with D perhaps being TRBD1 or TRBD2 (6 bases each). The V gene's germline CDR1 is PRHDT and CDR2 FYEKMQ (reference sequence). The CDR3 spans 14 residues. The ends were cut back, 0 bases at V and 5 bases at J, with 9 bases in the middle. The CDR3: CASSLGGGGDTQYF. The CDR3 nucleotides read TGTGCCAGCAGCTTAGGAGGGGGAGGAGATACGCAGTATTTT.

The chain recombines TRBV6-5 with TRBJ1-5; no firm D call. V was shortened by 9 bases and J by 6 bases, with 12 bases between the two germline ends. Germline V gene sequence: CDR1 MNHEY, CDR2 SVGAGI. The CDR3 is 12 amino acids. The CDR3 spells CARRGRIQPQHF. DNA for the CDR3: TGTGCCAGGCGTGGGAGGATTCAGCCCCAGCATTTT.